Listed below are T cell receptor beta chains from one sample, sequenced in a study of CD8+CD57+ T cells in acquired aplastic anemia. Using its own MiXCR run on the reads, TCRdb lists one record per CDR3 protein. The sample lists about 200,000 distinct CDR3 sequences, approximately 60% seen once, with about 60% in the top ten. The sample was sorted CD4+, CD8+, or CD8+CD57+ T cells (not recorded which) from PBMCs. These receptors were obtained from a human donor with aplastic anemia. Each CDR3 is given with its conserved first and last residue. The D gene is left open where the match is weak. Not all rows give a size; the values are once, few, many and, for expanded clones, a class.

>TRBJ2-1|.|.|TRBV20-1
CSASPAPPYNEQFF
TGCAGTGCTAGCCCAGCGCCTCCTTACAATGAGCAGTTCTTC
>TRBJ1-2|.|.|TRBV20-1
CSASTGRSYGYTF
TGCAGTGCTAGTACAGGTCGCAGCTATGGCTACACCTTC
>TRBJ2-7|TRBD1|.|TRBV5-1
CASSPNRGRPYEQYF
TGCGCCAGCAGCCCGAACAGGGGGCGACCCTACGAGCAGTACTTC
>TRBJ2-5|.|.|TRBV7-2
CASSPQGSETQYF
TGTGCCAGCAGTCCTCAGGGATCGGAGACCCAGTACTTC
>TRBJ2-7|TRBD2|.|TRBV12-3/TRBV12-4
CASTPSGRTHEQYF
TGTGCCAGCACCCCTAGCGGGAGGACCCACGAGCAGTACTTC
>TRBJ1-1|.|many|TRBV12-5
CASGLGVGANTEAFF
TGTGCTAGTGGTTTGGGGGTAGGAGCCAACACTGAAGCTTTCTTT
>TRBJ2-5|TRBD2|.|TRBV7-2
CASSEVAGGPETQCF
TGTGCCAGCAGTGAAGTAGCGGGGGGGCCGGAGACCCAGTGCTTC
>TRBJ2-3|.|.|TRBV5-1
CASSWGGLSTDTQYF
TGTGCCAGCAGCTGGGGTGGCCTAAGCACAGATACGCAGTATTTT
>TRBJ2-1|.|.|TRBV7-8
CASSIQPTSYEQFF
TGTGCCAGCAGCATCCAACCCACTAGCTATGAGCAGTTCTTC
>TRBJ1-5|.|.|TRBV19
CASSQGFQPQHF
TGTGCCAGTAGTCAGGGTTTTCAGCCCCAGCATTTT